The TCR beta chain described here comes from a study of blood T cell repertoires in COVID-19. The wider study: COVID-19 samples from acute and convalescent phases originated in the United States, Italy and Spain. PBMCs, B-cell-depleted T cells, or T cells provided the cDNA or gDNA that made up the material.

Per the authors' pipeline: By means of reference gene primer amplification, nucleated cell counts were estimated. Libraries were prepared by immunoSEQ multiplex PCR; TCRdb keeps only in-frame clonotypes and omits some of them. Clone size and the V and J calls come from that table; the DNA yielded D and trimming. The table records 60,000 or so clones, around 89% of them present only once. This clone was found once. Sequenced sample: peripheral blood. The receptor comes from a human donor with active COVID-19. The donor label of this sample is uncertain.

For the CDR3, the DNA is TGTGCCACCTCAAGGGGCGGGGGCACCGGGGAGCTGTTTTTT. It yields the protein CATSRGGGTGELFF. V and J are TRBV11-3 and TRBJ2-2, with 7 bases that match TRBD2. V was clipped by 10 bases and J by 4 bases; unmatched bases: 9. The CDR3 length is 14 residues. Looked up from germline, CDR1 is SGHNT and CDR2 is YENEEA.